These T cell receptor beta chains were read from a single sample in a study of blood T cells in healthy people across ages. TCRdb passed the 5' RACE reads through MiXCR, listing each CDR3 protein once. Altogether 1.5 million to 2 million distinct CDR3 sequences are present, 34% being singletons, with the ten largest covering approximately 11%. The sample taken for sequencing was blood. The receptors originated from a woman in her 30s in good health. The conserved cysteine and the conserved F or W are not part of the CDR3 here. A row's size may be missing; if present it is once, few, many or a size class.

CDR3: ASSQSGTGVTDTQY
size: few
V: TRBV5-1
J: TRBJ2-3

CDR3: SVSTRSGERF
size: .
V: TRBV29-1
J: TRBJ2-2

CDR3: ASAAGEVIYEQY
size: .
V: TRBV28
J: TRBJ2-7

CDR3: SVLDRTNAGELF
size: .
V: TRBV29-1
J: TRBJ2-2

CDR3: AISDRGSGTNYEQY
size: .
V: TRBV10-3
J: TRBJ2-7

CDR3: ASSFEGGGPNEKLF
size: .
V: TRBV12-3/TRBV12-4
J: TRBJ1-4

CDR3: ASRQQGPTEAF
size: .
V: TRBV7-9
J: TRBJ1-1

CDR3: ATSQIRGEQF
size: few
V: TRBV27
J: TRBJ2-1

CDR3: ASSLRAGDTQY
size: .
V: TRBV5-5
J: TRBJ2-3

CDR3: SARDRQGEETRY
size: .
V: TRBV20-1
J: TRBJ2-5